This is a list of T cell receptor beta chains from one sample in a study of blood T cell repertoires in COVID-19. Using immunoSEQ multiplex PCR, the repertoire was profiled, and TCRdb retains in-frame clones only, with some absent. The sample carries approximately 220,000 clones, approximately 85% recorded once. Specimen: peripheral blood. These receptors all come from a man aged 45 to 65 who had recovered from COVID-19. CDR3s include the opening cysteine and the closing phenylalanine or tryptophan. The order of the fields is D gene, J gene, V gene, clone size, CDR3 length, CDR3 DNA, CDR3 protein. The D gene is left open where the match is weak. The size of a clone is reported for some rows only, either as once, few or many, or as a class for expanded clones.

d_call: .; j_call: TRBJ1-1; v_call: TRBV19; clone_size: few; cdr3_length: 12; cdr3_nt: TGTGCCAGTAGTATATACAGATCTGAAGCTTTCTTT; cdr3_aa: CASSIYRSEAFF
d_call: TRBD1; j_call: TRBJ2-1; v_call: TRBV7-9; clone_size: once; cdr3_length: 12; cdr3_nt: TGTGCCATCGGGACAGGGGTGGATGAGCAGTTCTTC; cdr3_aa: CAIGTGVDEQFF
d_call: TRBD1; j_call: TRBJ1-1; v_call: TRBV10-3; clone_size: few; cdr3_length: 15; cdr3_nt: TGTGCCATCAGGCCAGGACAGGGACCGAACACTGAAGCTTTCTTT; cdr3_aa: CAIRPGQGPNTEAFF
d_call: TRBD1; j_call: TRBJ1-1; v_call: TRBV11-2; clone_size: .; cdr3_length: 15; cdr3_nt: TGTGCCAGCAGCGTCACAGGGGCACCGAACACTGAAGCTTTCTTT; cdr3_aa: CASSVTGAPNTEAFF
d_call: .; j_call: TRBJ2-1; v_call: TRBV14; clone_size: .; cdr3_length: 16; cdr3_nt: TGTGCCAGCAGCCAAGATGTGGGGGCTCCTTGGGATGAGCAGTTCTTC; cdr3_aa: CASSQDVGAPWDEQFF
d_call: .; j_call: TRBJ1-6; v_call: TRBV7-8; clone_size: .; cdr3_length: 16; cdr3_nt: TGTGCCAGCAGCTTAGCGGGGGGGTTAGGTCGAAGACCCCTCCACTTT; cdr3_aa: CASSLAGGLGRRPLHF
d_call: .; j_call: TRBJ2-3; v_call: TRBV9; clone_size: .; cdr3_length: 16; cdr3_nt: TGTGCCAGCAGCGTAGGCATTAGCGGAGCGTCGGATACGCAGTATTTT; cdr3_aa: CASSVGISGASDTQYF
d_call: .; j_call: TRBJ1-2; v_call: TRBV29-1; clone_size: .; cdr3_length: 11; cdr3_nt: TGCAGCGTTGGGTGGGCCTATGGCTACACCTTC; cdr3_aa: CSVGWAYGYTF
d_call: TRBD1; j_call: TRBJ1-6; v_call: TRBV27; clone_size: few; cdr3_length: 14; cdr3_nt: TGTGCCAGCAGTACACGGACAGGGGGTTCACCCCTCCACTTT; cdr3_aa: CASSTRTGGSPLHF
d_call: .; j_call: TRBJ2-7; v_call: TRBV12-3/TRBV12-4; clone_size: .; cdr3_length: 11; cdr3_nt: TGTGCCAGCAGTTTAGGGGAGGAGCAGTACTTC; cdr3_aa: CASSLGEEQYF
d_call: .; j_call: TRBJ2-3; v_call: TRBV7-9; clone_size: .; cdr3_length: 14; cdr3_nt: TGTGCCAGCAGCGCCAGCGGGTCGACAGATACGCAGTATTTT; cdr3_aa: CASSASGSTDTQYF
d_call: TRBD2; j_call: TRBJ2-7; v_call: TRBV3-1/TRBV3-2; clone_size: .; cdr3_length: 15; cdr3_nt: TGTGCCAGCAGCCAATCGGTCCTAGCGGGCGGCGAGCAGTACTTC; cdr3_aa: CASSQSVLAGGEQYF
d_call: .; j_call: TRBJ2-5; v_call: TRBV18; clone_size: .; cdr3_length: 14; cdr3_nt: TGTGCCAGCTCACCGACAGGGACTCAAGAGACCCAGTACTTC; cdr3_aa: CASSPTGTQETQYF
d_call: .; j_call: TRBJ1-4; v_call: TRBV6-6; clone_size: .; cdr3_length: 14; cdr3_nt: TGTGCCAGCGAGGGCGTTGCAACTAATGAAAAACTGTTTTTT; cdr3_aa: CASEGVATNEKLFF
d_call: .; j_call: TRBJ2-3; v_call: TRBV19; clone_size: .; cdr3_length: 15; cdr3_nt: TGTGCCAGTAGTACTGTGACTAGTACAGCAGATACGCAGTATTTT; cdr3_aa: CASSTVTSTADTQYF
d_call: .; j_call: TRBJ2-3; v_call: TRBV27; clone_size: .; cdr3_length: 14; cdr3_nt: TGTGCCAGCAGTCGGAGTGGGTGGACAGATACGCAGTATTTT; cdr3_aa: CASSRSGWTDTQYF
d_call: TRBD2; j_call: TRBJ2-3; v_call: TRBV9; clone_size: .; cdr3_length: 17; cdr3_nt: TGTGCCAGCAGCGTATGGTCCTCTAGCGGGGTGGTTGATACGCAGTATTTT; cdr3_aa: CASSVWSSSGVVDTQYF
d_call: .; j_call: TRBJ2-7; v_call: TRBV5-4; clone_size: .; cdr3_length: 12; cdr3_nt: TGTGCCAGCAGCCCCGGGGGCTACGAGCAGTACTTC; cdr3_aa: CASSPGGYEQYF
d_call: TRBD2; j_call: TRBJ2-3; v_call: TRBV4-1; clone_size: .; cdr3_length: 19; cdr3_nt: TGCGCCAGCAGCCAAGACCGACTAGCGGGAGGGTCCGGCACAGATACGCAGTATTTT; cdr3_aa: CASSQDRLAGGSGTDTQYF
d_call: .; j_call: TRBJ1-5; v_call: TRBV24-1; clone_size: .; cdr3_length: 14; cdr3_nt: TGTGCCACCAGTGAAATCAATAGCAATCAGCCCCAGCATTTT; cdr3_aa: CATSEINSNQPQHF
d_call: TRBD1; j_call: TRBJ2-1; v_call: TRBV6-6; clone_size: .; cdr3_length: 15; cdr3_nt: TGTGCCAGCAGCATTGACAGGGGGTCCTACAATGAGCAGTTCTTC; cdr3_aa: CASSIDRGSYNEQFF
d_call: .; j_call: TRBJ1-5; v_call: TRBV28; clone_size: .; cdr3_length: 15; cdr3_nt: TGTGCCAGCAGTTTATGGGGGGCAGGCAATCAGCCCCAGCATTTT; cdr3_aa: CASSLWGAGNQPQHF
d_call: .; j_call: TRBJ1-5; v_call: TRBV21-1; clone_size: .; cdr3_length: 17; cdr3_nt: TGTGCCAGCAGCAAAAGGTTCGCCCAGGATAGCAATCAGCCCCAGCATTTT; cdr3_aa: CASSKRFAQDSNQPQHF
d_call: TRBD2; j_call: TRBJ2-7; v_call: TRBV27; clone_size: few; cdr3_length: 16; cdr3_nt: TGTGCCAGCAGTTATAGCGCCGGGACTAGCGGCTACGAGCAGTACTTC; cdr3_aa: CASSYSAGTSGYEQYF
d_call: TRBD2; j_call: TRBJ2-3; v_call: TRBV7-9; clone_size: .; cdr3_length: 18; cdr3_nt: TGTGCCAGCAGCTTCGGGACTAGCGGGTACCCTAGCACAGATACGCAGTATTTT; cdr3_aa: CASSFGTSGYPSTDTQYF
d_call: TRBD1; j_call: TRBJ1-1; v_call: TRBV6-5; clone_size: .; cdr3_length: 15; cdr3_nt: TGTGCCAGCAGTCTGACAGGGATCGGGAACACTGAAGCTTTCTTT; cdr3_aa: CASSLTGIGNTEAFF
d_call: .; j_call: TRBJ1-1; v_call: TRBV18; clone_size: .; cdr3_length: 13; cdr3_nt: TGTGCCAGCTCAGGTACAGGTGGCACTGAAGCTTTCTTT; cdr3_aa: CASSGTGGTEAFF
d_call: .; j_call: TRBJ2-3; v_call: TRBV7-6; clone_size: .; cdr3_length: 15; cdr3_nt: TGTGCCAGCAGCTTACTGGGGACTAGCACAGATACGCAGTATTTT; cdr3_aa: CASSLLGTSTDTQYF
d_call: TRBD2; j_call: TRBJ2-5; v_call: TRBV10-3; clone_size: .; cdr3_length: 13; cdr3_nt: TGTGCCACCACTAGCGGGAGTGTTGAGACCCAGTACTTC; cdr3_aa: CATTSGSVETQYF
d_call: TRBD2; j_call: TRBJ2-1; v_call: TRBV19; clone_size: .; cdr3_length: 15; cdr3_nt: TGTGCCAGTAGTCCCCGCGGGAGGGCAGTAGGAGAGCAGTTCTTC; cdr3_aa: CASSPRGRAVGEQFF
d_call: TRBD1; j_call: TRBJ1-1; v_call: TRBV6-5; clone_size: .; cdr3_length: 14; cdr3_nt: TGTGCCAGCAGGTCCGGGACAGTGAACACTGAAGCTTTCTTT; cdr3_aa: CASRSGTVNTEAFF
d_call: .; j_call: TRBJ2-5; v_call: TRBV30; clone_size: once; cdr3_length: 12; cdr3_nt: TGTGCCTGGAGTGGTCCTAGAGAGACCCAGTACTTC; cdr3_aa: CAWSGPRETQYF
d_call: .; j_call: TRBJ2-2; v_call: TRBV9; clone_size: few; cdr3_length: 14; cdr3_nt: TGTGCCAGCAGCGAGGACACAAACACCGGGGAGCTGTTTTTT; cdr3_aa: CASSEDTNTGELFF
d_call: .; j_call: TRBJ2-4; v_call: TRBV12-3/TRBV12-4; clone_size: .; cdr3_length: 13; cdr3_nt: TGTGCCAGCAGTTTGCACGGGGAAAACATTCAGTACTTC; cdr3_aa: CASSLHGENIQYF
d_call: .; j_call: TRBJ2-2; v_call: TRBV28; clone_size: .; cdr3_length: 12; cdr3_nt: TGTGCCAGCAGTTTACGCGACGGGGAGCTGTTTTTT; cdr3_aa: CASSLRDGELFF
d_call: TRBD1; j_call: TRBJ1-2; v_call: TRBV2; clone_size: .; cdr3_length: 13; cdr3_nt: TGTGCCAGCAGTGGGACAGGGGGCGCGGGCTACACCTTC; cdr3_aa: CASSGTGGAGYTF
d_call: .; j_call: TRBJ1-2; v_call: TRBV28; clone_size: .; cdr3_length: 12; cdr3_nt: TGTGCCAGCAGTGCTGTAGACTATGGCTACACCTTC; cdr3_aa: CASSAVDYGYTF
d_call: TRBD2; j_call: TRBJ2-7; v_call: TRBV3-1/TRBV3-2; clone_size: few; cdr3_length: 15; cdr3_nt: TGTGCCAGCAGCCAAGGTCTAGCGGGAGGGTACGAGCAGTACTTC; cdr3_aa: CASSQGLAGGYEQYF
d_call: .; j_call: TRBJ1-1; v_call: TRBV6-2/TRBV6-3; clone_size: once; cdr3_length: 16; cdr3_nt: TGTGCCACCAGTACTCAGGGGTGGGTAAGGAACACTGAAGCTTTCTTT; cdr3_aa: CATSTQGWVRNTEAFF
d_call: TRBD2; j_call: TRBJ2-1; v_call: TRBV18; clone_size: .; cdr3_length: 13; cdr3_nt: TGTGCCAGCTCACCGGGGGAGGGGCGCGAGCAGTTCTTC; cdr3_aa: CASSPGEGREQFF
d_call: TRBD1; j_call: TRBJ2-7; v_call: TRBV18; clone_size: once; cdr3_length: 17; cdr3_nt: TGTGCCAGCTCACCGAACCAGAACAGGGGGACCTCCTACGAGCAGTACTTC; cdr3_aa: CASSPNQNRGTSYEQYF
d_call: TRBD2; j_call: TRBJ2-7; v_call: TRBV2; clone_size: .; cdr3_length: 15; cdr3_nt: TGTGCCAGCAGTCGATTAGCGGGAGGGAGCTACGAGCAGTACTTC; cdr3_aa: CASSRLAGGSYEQYF
d_call: .; j_call: TRBJ2-1; v_call: TRBV5-4; clone_size: .; cdr3_length: 12; cdr3_nt: TGTGCCAGCAGCTTGTATCAGGATGAGCAGTTCTTC; cdr3_aa: CASSLYQDEQFF
d_call: .; j_call: TRBJ2-2; v_call: TRBV19; clone_size: .; cdr3_length: 15; cdr3_nt: TGTGCCACCCCGAGGGTACCGGGGAACACCGGGGAGCTGTTTTTT; cdr3_aa: CATPRVPGNTGELFF
d_call: .; j_call: TRBJ2-1; v_call: TRBV19; clone_size: .; cdr3_length: 14; cdr3_nt: TGTGCCAGTAGGAGAATTGACAGTTACAATGAGCAGTTCTTC; cdr3_aa: CASRRIDSYNEQFF
d_call: .; j_call: TRBJ2-7; v_call: TRBV19; clone_size: .; cdr3_length: 14; cdr3_nt: TGTGCCAGTAGTATCCTGGACAAAGCCTACGAGCAGTACTTC; cdr3_aa: CASSILDKAYEQYF
d_call: .; j_call: TRBJ1-5; v_call: TRBV19; clone_size: .; cdr3_length: 15; cdr3_nt: TGTGCCAGTAGTGGTGGGGGGTTGAGCAATCAGCCCCAGCATTTT; cdr3_aa: CASSGGGLSNQPQHF
d_call: TRBD1; j_call: TRBJ2-5; v_call: TRBV30; clone_size: .; cdr3_length: 13; cdr3_nt: TGTGCCGCCCGACAGGGACGGCAAGAGACCCAGTACTTC; cdr3_aa: CAARQGRQETQYF
d_call: .; j_call: TRBJ2-3; v_call: TRBV7-2; clone_size: .; cdr3_length: 14; cdr3_nt: TGTGCCAGCAGCCGGGACTTCAACACAGATACGCAGTATTTT; cdr3_aa: CASSRDFNTDTQYF
d_call: .; j_call: TRBJ2-1; v_call: TRBV11-2; clone_size: .; cdr3_length: 16; cdr3_nt: TGTGCCAGCAGCTACAGACCGGATCGCTCCTACAATGAGCAGTTCTTC; cdr3_aa: CASSYRPDRSYNEQFF
d_call: .; j_call: TRBJ2-7; v_call: TRBV30; clone_size: .; cdr3_length: 17; cdr3_nt: TGTGCCTGGAGTCCGGGACAGGGGAAAGCGGGAGGCTACGAGCAGTACTTC; cdr3_aa: CAWSPGQGKAGGYEQYF
d_call: .; j_call: TRBJ2-4; v_call: TRBV7-8; clone_size: .; cdr3_length: 14; cdr3_nt: TGTGCCAGCAGCTTCCGGACAGAAAAAAACATTCAGTACTTC; cdr3_aa: CASSFRTEKNIQYF
d_call: .; j_call: TRBJ1-6; v_call: TRBV25-1; clone_size: few; cdr3_length: 15; cdr3_nt: TGTGCCAGCAGGGAAAGACGGGGTTCTTTTTCACCCCTCCACTTT; cdr3_aa: CASRERRGSFSPLHF
d_call: TRBD1; j_call: TRBJ2-7; v_call: TRBV28; clone_size: .; cdr3_length: 14; cdr3_nt: TGTGCCAGCAGTTTACGGCAGGGGGCTTACGAGCAGTACTTC; cdr3_aa: CASSLRQGAYEQYF
d_call: .; j_call: TRBJ2-3; v_call: TRBV18; clone_size: .; cdr3_length: 17; cdr3_nt: TGTGCCAGCTCACCACCGGGGGCATATACAAGCACAGATACGCAGTATTTT; cdr3_aa: CASSPPGAYTSTDTQYF
d_call: TRBD1; j_call: TRBJ2-7; v_call: TRBV4-2; clone_size: .; cdr3_length: 16; cdr3_nt: TGTGCCAGCAGCCCGAATGATGGCGGTACAGGGGGTACCCAGTACTTC; cdr3_aa: CASSPNDGGTGGTQYF
d_call: TRBD1; j_call: TRBJ2-3; v_call: TRBV30; clone_size: .; cdr3_length: 15; cdr3_nt: TGTGCCTGGAGCACGGGACAGGCTAGCACAGATACGCAGTATTTT; cdr3_aa: CAWSTGQASTDTQYF
d_call: .; j_call: TRBJ2-2; v_call: TRBV6-5; clone_size: .; cdr3_length: 13; cdr3_nt: TGTGCCAGCAGTTCGCAGGGGACCGGGGAGCTGTTTTTT; cdr3_aa: CASSSQGTGELFF